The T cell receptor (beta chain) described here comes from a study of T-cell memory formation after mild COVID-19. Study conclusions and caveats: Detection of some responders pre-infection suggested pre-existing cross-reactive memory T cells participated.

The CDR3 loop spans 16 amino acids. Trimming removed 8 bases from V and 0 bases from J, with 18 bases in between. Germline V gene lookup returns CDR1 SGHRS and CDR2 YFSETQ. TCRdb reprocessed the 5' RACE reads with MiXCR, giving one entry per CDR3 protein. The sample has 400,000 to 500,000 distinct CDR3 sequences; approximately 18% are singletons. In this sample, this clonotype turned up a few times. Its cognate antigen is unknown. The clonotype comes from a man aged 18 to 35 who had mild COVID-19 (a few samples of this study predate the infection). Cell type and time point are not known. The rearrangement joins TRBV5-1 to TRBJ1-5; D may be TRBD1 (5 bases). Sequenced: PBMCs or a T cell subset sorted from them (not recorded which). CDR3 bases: TGCGCCAGGAGACGAGTGACAGCAGATAGCAATCAGCCCCAGCATTTT. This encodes CARRRVTADSNQPQHF.